Listed here are 22 T cell receptor beta chains from one sample, sequenced in a study of blood T cell repertoires in COVID-19. Generated by immunoSEQ multiplex PCR, the TCRdb table keeps only in-frame clones and is missing some. The sample holds 150,000 to 200,000 clones; roughly 94% are singletons and the top ten take 0.6% to 0.8%. Specimen: peripheral blood. The receptors originated from a man aged 30 to 39 with COVID-19, enrolled during active disease.

The chain recombines TRBV10-3 with TRBJ2-1; no firm D call. The V gene lost 0 bases and the J gene lost 3 bases, with 3 bases spanning the gap. The V gene's germline CDR1 is ENHRY and CDR2 SYGVKD. There are 13 residues in the CDR3. This CDR3 reads CAISESSYNEQFF. The CDR3 DNA follows: TGTGCCATCAGTGAGTCCAGCTACAATGAGCAGTTCTTC.

The chain carries TRBV2 and TRBJ2-7; the D gene is possibly TRBD1 (5 bases). This CDR3 contains 15 residues. V was trimmed by 3 bases and J by 1 base, leaving 13 bases between them. In germline, CDR1 is SNHLY, CDR2 FYNNEI. The CDR3 bases are TGTGCCAGCAGTGAGAATGGGGCAGGATCCTACGAGCAGTACTTC. Translation: CASSENGAGSYEQYF.

The chain joins TRBV10-3 to TRBJ2-3, with TRBD1 identical over 11 bases. Germline CDR1 ENHRY, CDR2 SYGVKD. The CDR3 spans 16 residues. The ends lost 4 bases at V and 2 bases at J; junction bases unmatched: 5. The CDR3 sequence: CAISGVGQGATDTQYF. The CDR3 DNA follows: TGTGCCATCAGTGGGGTAGGACAGGGGGCCACAGATACGCAGTATTTT.

The CDR3 loop is CASSPLGFDRGNQPQHF. The CDR3 coding sequence is TGTGCCAGTAGTCCTCTCGGTTTTGACAGGGGAAATCAGCCCCAGCATTTT. This sequence joins TRBV19 and TRBJ1-5; 8 nucleotides agree with TRBD1. CDR1 is LNHDA, CDR2 SQIVND, per germline (reference sequence). CDR3 size: 17 residues. Trimming took 5 bases from V and 4 from J; bases not matched to a gene: 13.

The chain combines TRBV6-6 with TRBJ2-3; D is unresolved. This CDR3 is 13 amino acids long. Germline V gene sequence: CDR1 MNHNY, CDR2 SVGAGI (reference sequence). The germline V and J ends were trimmed by 7 bases and 0 bases, with 8 bases remaining between them. For the CDR3, the DNA is TGTGCCAGCAATCGACGGAGCACAGATACGCAGTATTTT. It yields the protein CASNRRSTDTQYF.

This chain uses TRBV7-9 with TRBJ1-5, with D uncertain. Trimming took 0 bases from V and 7 from J, leaving 7 bases between them. Germline-derived CDR1 and CDR2 are SEHNR and FQNEAQ (reference sequence). This CDR3 spans 13 amino acids. DNA of the CDR3: TGTGCCAGCAGCTTAGCGGCAGTCCAGCCCCAGCATTTT. It specifies CASSLAAVQPQHF.

V is TRBV4-1 and J is TRBJ1-1; D unclear. Trimming removed 4 bases at V and 4 bases at J, with 10 bases between. The length of the CDR3 is 13 residues. Germline assignment: CDR1 MGHRA and CDR2 YSYEKL. The CDR3 spells CASSLRQATEAFF. The CDR3 nucleotides read TGCGCCAGCAGCCTTAGACAAGCCACTGAAGCTTTCTTT.

This chain joins TRBV21-1 and TRBJ2-1; TRBD1, as called in the table, went unchecked against the DNA. TRBV21-1 is a known pseudogene. The CDR3 runs 17 residues. This CDR3 reads CASSKARGQGSYNEQFF. For the CDR3, the DNA is TGTGCCAGCAGCAAAGCCAGAGGACAGGGCAGCTACAATGAGCAGTTCTTC.

In this sample, this clone turned up once. The rearrangement uses TRBV5-4 and TRBJ2-6; D unclear. Germline V gene sequence: CDR1 SGHNT, CDR2 YYREEE (reference sequence). V lost 4 bases to trimming and J lost 0 bases, with 8 bases between them. This CDR3 is 15 amino acids long. CDR3 coding DNA: TGTGCCAGCAGCCTCCCGGGCTCTGGGGCCAACGTCCTGACTTTC. Residues: CASSLPGSGANVLTF.

This rearrangement joins TRBV7-9 to TRBJ2-1; possibly TRBD2 for D (6 bases). The CDR3 runs to 16 residues. CDR1 is SEHNR, CDR2 FQNEAQ, per germline (reference sequence). Trimming stripped 4 bases from V and 0 bases from J, with 13 bases between. CDR3 loop: CASSWPFSGSYNEQFF. The CDR3, as DNA: TGTGCCAGCAGCTGGCCCTTTAGCGGCTCCTACAATGAGCAGTTCTTC.

The rearrangement links TRBV2 to TRBJ1-5; D perhaps matches TRBD1 (6 bases). Germline V CDR1 and CDR2: SNHLY, FYNNEI. CDR3 size: 15 residues. The germline V and J ends were trimmed by 6 bases and 4 bases, with 16 bases remaining between them. For the CDR3, the DNA is TGTGCCAGCAGCGATGAGGGGGTACGAAATCAGCCCCAGCATTTT. It translates to CASSDEGVRNQPQHF.

This chain links TRBV23-1 with TRBJ2-1; unclear D gene. TRBV23-1 is flagged as an ORF with uncertain function. This CDR3 is 14 amino acids long. Trimming shortened V by 3 bases and J by 5 bases, and 11 bases separated the two germline ends. The CDR3 spells CASSQGGPNNEQFF. The DNA for the CDR3 is TGCGCCAGCAGTCAGGGTGGGCCCAACAATGAGCAGTTCTTC.

The chain recombines TRBV6-5 with TRBJ1-4; a possible D gene is TRBD1 (6 bases). Germline V CDR1 and CDR2: MNHEY, SVGAGI. Trimming took off 5 bases at V and 0 bases at J, with 7 bases between the two ends. The CDR3 is 14 amino acids. As DNA, the CDR3 is TGTGCCAGCAGTAGGACAGCAACTAATGAAAAACTGTTTTTT. This gives the protein CASSRTATNEKLFF.

This chain links TRBV30 with TRBJ1-6, with 7 bases matching TRBD1. The CDR3 is 15 residues long. V dropped 2 bases and J dropped 5; count of bases not matched to a gene: 6. Per the germline V gene, CDR1 is GTSNPN and CDR2 is SVGIG (reference sequence). CDR3 in DNA: TGTGCCTGGAGTTTCGGGACAGCGAATAATTCACCCCTCCACTTT. This encodes CAWSFGTANNSPLHF. The full variable domain, rest sourced from reference TRBV30 and TRBJ1-6, is SQTIHQWPATLVQPVGSPLSLECTVEGTSNPNLYWYRQAAGRGLQLLFYSVGIGQISSEVPQNLSASRPQDRQFILSSKKLLLSDSGFYLCAWSFGTANNSPLHFGNGTRLTVT.

This rearrangement joins TRBV6-1 to TRBJ1-5; D not certain. V dropped 1 base and J dropped 0 bases, with 4 bases sitting between them. The germline V gene has CDR1 MNHNS and CDR2 SASEGT. There are 14 residues in the CDR3. The chain's CDR3 is CASSEDSSNQPQHF. In DNA form, the CDR3 reads TGTGCCAGCAGTGAAGACAGTAGCAATCAGCCCCAGCATTTT.

The chain couples TRBV6-5 to TRBJ2-7, with TRBD1 matching 8 bases. Unmatched junction bases numbered 8, after V lost 0 bases and J lost 4 bases. CDR1 and CDR2 from the germline V gene are MNHEY and SVGAGI. This CDR3 has 16 amino acids. Here the CDR3 reads CASSYSYRGALYEQYF. CDR3 nucleotides: TGTGCCAGCAGTTACTCATACAGGGGGGCCCTGTACGAGCAGTACTTC.

The chain links TRBV5-1 to TRBJ2-1; 10 bases fit TRBD1. This CDR3 comprises 15 residues. Unmatched junction bases numbered 6, after V lost 2 bases and J lost 7 bases. Germline lookup yields CDR1 SGHRS and CDR2 YFSETQ. CDR3 sequence: CASSFRDRGINEQFF. CDR3 DNA sequence: TGCGCCAGCAGCTTCCGGGACAGGGGAATTAATGAGCAGTTCTTC.

This clone showed up just a few times. CDR3 region: CSASLGGRTYEQYF. In nucleotides, the CDR3 is TGCAGTGCTAGTCTCGGGGGGCGAACCTACGAGCAGTACTTC. The rearrangement joins TRBV20-1 to TRBJ2-7, with a possible D match to TRBD2 (7 bases). Germline-derived CDR1 and CDR2 are DFQATT and SNEGSKA (reference sequence). The CDR3 has 14 residues. V lost 3 bases, J lost 2 bases, and 14 bases lay in between.

The CDR3 DNA reads as TGTGCCAGCAGCCTGGAGACATCCACCGCTGAAGCTTTCTTT. This gives the protein CASSLETSTAEAFF. V is TRBV5-6 and J is TRBJ1-1; no clear D. V was cut by 4 bases and J by 6 bases, with 16 bases left in between. Germline CDR1 is SGHDT and CDR2 is YYEEEE. The CDR3 length is 14 residues.

This clone was observed a few times. The rearrangement joins TRBV6-5 to TRBJ2-7; D is perhaps TRBD2 (7 bases). This CDR3 spans 12 amino acids. Germline V gives CDR1 MNHEY, CDR2 SVGAGI. V dropped 7 bases and J dropped 7 bases, with 14 bases sitting between them. The DNA for the CDR3 is TGTGCCAGCAATATACAGGGAGGGGAGCAGTACTTC. It is translated as CASNIQGGEQYF.

The chain links TRBV27 to TRBJ1-5; 11 bases map to TRBD1. Germline V CDR1 and CDR2: MNHEY, SMNVEV (reference sequence). This CDR3 spans 17 amino acids. V lost 2 bases and J lost 3; bases outside the gene matches: 6. This chain's CDR3 is CASSLGTGGIFNQPQHF. The CDR3 DNA sequence: TGTGCCAGCAGTTTAGGGACAGGGGGGATCTTCAATCAGCCCCAGCATTTT.

The CDR3 DNA reads as TGTGCCACCACTCCAGCGGGGAGTCAAGAGACCCAGTACTTC. It specifies CATTPAGSQETQYF. This chain links TRBV7-9 with TRBJ2-5; 7 bases are a match to TRBD2. The CDR3 is made up of 14 amino acids. Trimming cost V 10 bases and J 2 bases; bases outside gene matches: 10. CDR1 and CDR2 (germline): SEHNR, FQNEAQ (reference sequence).